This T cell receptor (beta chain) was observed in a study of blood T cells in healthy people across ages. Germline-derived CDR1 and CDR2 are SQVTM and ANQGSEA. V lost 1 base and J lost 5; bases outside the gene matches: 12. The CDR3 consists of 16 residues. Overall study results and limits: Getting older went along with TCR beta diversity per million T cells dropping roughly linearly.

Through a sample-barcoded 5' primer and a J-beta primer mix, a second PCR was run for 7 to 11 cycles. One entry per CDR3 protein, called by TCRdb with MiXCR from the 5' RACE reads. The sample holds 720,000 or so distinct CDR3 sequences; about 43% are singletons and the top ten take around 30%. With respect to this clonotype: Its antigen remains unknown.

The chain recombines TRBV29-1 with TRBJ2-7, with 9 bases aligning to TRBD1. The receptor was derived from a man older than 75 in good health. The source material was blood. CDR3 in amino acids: CSVEAPGQGKTHEQYF. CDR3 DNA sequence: TGCAGCGTTGAAGCCCCGGGACAGGGCAAAACCCACGAGCAGTACTTC.